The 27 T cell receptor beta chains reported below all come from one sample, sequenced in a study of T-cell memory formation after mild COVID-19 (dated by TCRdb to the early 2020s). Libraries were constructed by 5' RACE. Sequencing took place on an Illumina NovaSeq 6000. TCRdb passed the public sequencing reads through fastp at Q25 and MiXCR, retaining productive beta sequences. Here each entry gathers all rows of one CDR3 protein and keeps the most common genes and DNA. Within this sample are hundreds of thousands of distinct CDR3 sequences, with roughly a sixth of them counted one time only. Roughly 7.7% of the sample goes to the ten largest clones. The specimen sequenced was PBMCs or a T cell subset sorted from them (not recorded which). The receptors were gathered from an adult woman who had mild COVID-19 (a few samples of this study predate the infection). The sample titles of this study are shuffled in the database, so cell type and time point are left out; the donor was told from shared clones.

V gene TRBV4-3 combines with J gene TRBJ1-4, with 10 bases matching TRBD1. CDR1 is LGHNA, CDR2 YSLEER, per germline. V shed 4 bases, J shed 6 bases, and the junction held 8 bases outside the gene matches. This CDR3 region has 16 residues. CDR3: CASSRDTGTGDEKLFF. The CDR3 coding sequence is TGCGCCAGCAGCCGCGATACTGGGACAGGGGATGAAAAACTGTTTTTT.

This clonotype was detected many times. CDR3 DNA sequence: TGTGCCAGCAGCTTAGAACCGGGGACTAACACTGAAGCTTTCTTT. This codes for CASSLEPGTNTEAFF. The V gene is TRBV11-3, the J gene TRBJ1-1; perhaps TRBD1 as D (5 bases). The germline V and J ends were trimmed by 0 bases and 2 bases, with 10 bases remaining between them. Germline V lookup: CDR1 SGHNT, CDR2 YENEEA. The CDR3 is 15 residues long.

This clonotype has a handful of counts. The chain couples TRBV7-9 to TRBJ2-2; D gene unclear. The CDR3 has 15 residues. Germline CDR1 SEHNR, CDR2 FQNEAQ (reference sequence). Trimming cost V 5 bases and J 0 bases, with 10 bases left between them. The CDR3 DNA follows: TGTGCCAGCAGCCTCAGGCGTCCGAACACCGGGGAGCTGTTTTTT. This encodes CASSLRRPNTGELFF.

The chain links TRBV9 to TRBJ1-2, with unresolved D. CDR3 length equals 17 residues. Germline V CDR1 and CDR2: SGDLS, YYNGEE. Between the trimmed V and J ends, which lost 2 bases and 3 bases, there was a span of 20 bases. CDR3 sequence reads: CASSVSKGSPAHYGYTF. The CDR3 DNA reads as TGTGCCAGCAGCGTCAGTAAGGGCAGCCCGGCCCACTATGGCTACACCTTC.

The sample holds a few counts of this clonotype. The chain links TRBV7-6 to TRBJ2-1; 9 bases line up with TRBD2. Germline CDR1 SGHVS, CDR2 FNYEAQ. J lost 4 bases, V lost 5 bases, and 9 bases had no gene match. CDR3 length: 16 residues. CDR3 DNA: TGTGCCAGCAGCAGCCAAGCGGGGGGCACTTACAATGAGCAGTTCTTC. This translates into CASSSQAGGTYNEQFF.

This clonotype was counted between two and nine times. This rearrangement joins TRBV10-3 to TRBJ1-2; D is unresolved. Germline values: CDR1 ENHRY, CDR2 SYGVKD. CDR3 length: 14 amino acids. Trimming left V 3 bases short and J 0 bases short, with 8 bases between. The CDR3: CAISDSASNYGYTF. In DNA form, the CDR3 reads TGTGCCATCAGTGATTCGGCCTCTAACTATGGCTACACCTTC.

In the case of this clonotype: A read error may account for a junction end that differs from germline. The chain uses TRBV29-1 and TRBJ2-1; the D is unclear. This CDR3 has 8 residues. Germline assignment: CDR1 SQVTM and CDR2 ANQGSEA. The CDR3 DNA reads TGCAGCGTTGAAGATTTCCGCTTC. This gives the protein CSVEDFRF.

This chain's CDR3 is CASSSGQGVLEAFF. The CDR3 coding sequence is TGTGCCAGCAGTTCCGGACAGGGGGTTCTCGAGGCTTTCTTT. This chain uses TRBV12-3 or TRBV12-4 with TRBJ1-1, with 10 positions matching TRBD1. V lost 4 bases and J lost 11; bases outside the gene matches: 10. This CDR3 is 14 amino acids long.

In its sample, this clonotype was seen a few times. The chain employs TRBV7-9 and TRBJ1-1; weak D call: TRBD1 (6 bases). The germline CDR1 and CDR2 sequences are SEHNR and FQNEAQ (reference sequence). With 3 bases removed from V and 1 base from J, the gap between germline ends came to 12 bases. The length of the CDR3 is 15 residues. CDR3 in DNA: TGTGCCAGCAGCTTTACTGGGACAACGAACACTGAAGCTTTCTTT. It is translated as CASSFTGTTNTEAFF.

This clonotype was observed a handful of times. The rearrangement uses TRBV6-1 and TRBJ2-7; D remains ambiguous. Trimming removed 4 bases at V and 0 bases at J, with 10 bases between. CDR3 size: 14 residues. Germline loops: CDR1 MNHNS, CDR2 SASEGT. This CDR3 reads CASSVRTDSYEQYF. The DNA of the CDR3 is TGTGCCAGCAGTGTCCGGACGGACTCCTACGAGCAGTACTTC.

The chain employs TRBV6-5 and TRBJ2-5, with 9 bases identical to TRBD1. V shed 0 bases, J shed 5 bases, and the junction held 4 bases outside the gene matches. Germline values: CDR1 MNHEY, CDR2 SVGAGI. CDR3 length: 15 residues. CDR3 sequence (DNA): TGTGCCAGCAGTTACTCGTATACAGGGGGCGAGACCCAGTACTTC. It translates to CASSYSYTGGETQYF.

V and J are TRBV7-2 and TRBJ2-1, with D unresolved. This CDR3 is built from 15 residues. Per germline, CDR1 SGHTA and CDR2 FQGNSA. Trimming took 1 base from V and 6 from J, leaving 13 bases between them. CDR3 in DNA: TGTGCCAGCAGCTTAGTCTCGCCGCGCCCCAATGAGCAGTTCTTC. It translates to CASSLVSPRPNEQFF.

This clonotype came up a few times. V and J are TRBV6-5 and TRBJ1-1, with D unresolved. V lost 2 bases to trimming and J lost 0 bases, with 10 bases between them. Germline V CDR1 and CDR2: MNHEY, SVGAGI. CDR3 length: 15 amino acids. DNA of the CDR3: TGTGCCAGCAGTTACCGCTCAAGGATGAACACTGAAGCTTTCTTT. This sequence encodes CASSYRSRMNTEAFF.

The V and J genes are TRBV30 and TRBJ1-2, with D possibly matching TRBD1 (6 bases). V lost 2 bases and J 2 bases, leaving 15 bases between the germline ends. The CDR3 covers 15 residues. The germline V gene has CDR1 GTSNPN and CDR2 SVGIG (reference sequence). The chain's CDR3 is CAWSKQGFKNYGYTF. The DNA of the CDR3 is TGTGCCTGGAGTAAACAGGGATTTAAGAACTATGGCTACACCTTC.

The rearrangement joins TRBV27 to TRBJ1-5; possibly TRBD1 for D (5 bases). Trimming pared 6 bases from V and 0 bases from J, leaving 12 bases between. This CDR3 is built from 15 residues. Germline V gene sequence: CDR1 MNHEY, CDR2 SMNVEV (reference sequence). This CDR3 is CASSSIDSSNQPQHF. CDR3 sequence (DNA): TGTGCCAGCAGCTCTATTGACAGTAGCAATCAGCCCCAGCATTTT.

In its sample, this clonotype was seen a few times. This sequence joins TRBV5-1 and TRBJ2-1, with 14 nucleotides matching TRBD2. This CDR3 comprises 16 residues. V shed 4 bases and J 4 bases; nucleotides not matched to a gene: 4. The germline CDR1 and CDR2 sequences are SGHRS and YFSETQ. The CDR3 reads CASSKGTSGGYNEQFF. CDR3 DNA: TGCGCCAGCAGCAAGGGGACTAGCGGGGGTTACAATGAGCAGTTCTTC.

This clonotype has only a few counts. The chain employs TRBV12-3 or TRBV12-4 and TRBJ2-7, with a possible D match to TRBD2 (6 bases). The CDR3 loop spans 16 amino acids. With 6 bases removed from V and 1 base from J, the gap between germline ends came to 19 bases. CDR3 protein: CASSPQVGGVSYEQYF. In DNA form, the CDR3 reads TGTGCCAGCAGCCCTCAGGTCGGGGGAGTGTCCTACGAGCAGTACTTC.

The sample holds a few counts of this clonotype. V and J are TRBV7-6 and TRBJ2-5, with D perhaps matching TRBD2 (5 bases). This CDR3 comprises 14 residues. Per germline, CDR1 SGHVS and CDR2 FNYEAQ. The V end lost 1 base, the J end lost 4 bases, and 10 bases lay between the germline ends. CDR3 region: CASSLGTARETQYF. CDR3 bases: TGTGCCAGCAGCTTAGGGACTGCCAGAGAGACCCAGTACTTC.

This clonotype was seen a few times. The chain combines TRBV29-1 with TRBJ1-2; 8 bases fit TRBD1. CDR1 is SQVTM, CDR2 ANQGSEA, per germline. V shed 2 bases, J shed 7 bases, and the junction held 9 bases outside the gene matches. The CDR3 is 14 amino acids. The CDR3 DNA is TGCAGCGTTGAATTCGGGTCAGGGGGCAGTGGCTACACCTTC. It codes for CSVEFGSGGSGYTF.

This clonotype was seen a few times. CDR3 region: CASSGGRVPNTEAFF. The CDR3 nucleotides are TGTGCCAGCAGCGGGGGGCGGGTCCCGAACACTGAAGCTTTCTTT. This rearrangement joins TRBV9 to TRBJ1-1; weak D call: TRBD1 (6 bases). In germline, CDR1 is SGDLS, CDR2 YYNGEE. Trimming stripped 3 bases from V and 1 base from J, with 13 bases between. This CDR3 has 15 residues.

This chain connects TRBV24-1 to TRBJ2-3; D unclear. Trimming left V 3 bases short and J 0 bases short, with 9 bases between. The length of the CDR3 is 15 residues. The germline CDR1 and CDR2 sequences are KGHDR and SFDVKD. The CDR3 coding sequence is TGTGCCACCAGTGATCCCGTTAGGAGCACAGATACGCAGTATTTT. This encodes CATSDPVRSTDTQYF.

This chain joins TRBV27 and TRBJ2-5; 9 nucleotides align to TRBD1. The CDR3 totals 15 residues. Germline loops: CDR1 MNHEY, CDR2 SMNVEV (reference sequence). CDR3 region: CASRGIGTGIETQYF. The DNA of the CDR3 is TGTGCTTCGCGGGGGATCGGGACAGGGATCGAGACCCAGTACTTC.

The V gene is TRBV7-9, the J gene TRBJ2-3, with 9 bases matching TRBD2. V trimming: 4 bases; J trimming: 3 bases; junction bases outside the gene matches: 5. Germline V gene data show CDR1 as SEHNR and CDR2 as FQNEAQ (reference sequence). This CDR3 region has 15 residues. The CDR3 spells CASSSGLAETDTQYF. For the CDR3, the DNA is TGTGCCAGCAGCTCGGGACTAGCAGAAACAGATACGCAGTATTTT.

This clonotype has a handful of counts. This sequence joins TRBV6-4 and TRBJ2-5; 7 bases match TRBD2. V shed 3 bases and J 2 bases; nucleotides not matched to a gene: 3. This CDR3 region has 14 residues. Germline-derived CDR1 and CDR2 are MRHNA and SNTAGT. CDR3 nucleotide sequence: TGTGCCAGCAGTGAGAAAGCGGGACAAGAGACCCAGTACTTC. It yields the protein CASSEKAGQETQYF.

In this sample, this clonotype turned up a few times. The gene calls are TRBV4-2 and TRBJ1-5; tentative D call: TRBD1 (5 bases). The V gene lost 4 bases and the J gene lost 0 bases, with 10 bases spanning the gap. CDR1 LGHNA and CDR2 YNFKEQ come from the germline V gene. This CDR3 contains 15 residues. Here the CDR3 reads CASSPQGFSNQPQHF. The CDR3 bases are TGTGCCAGCAGCCCCCAGGGATTTAGCAATCAGCCCCAGCATTTT.

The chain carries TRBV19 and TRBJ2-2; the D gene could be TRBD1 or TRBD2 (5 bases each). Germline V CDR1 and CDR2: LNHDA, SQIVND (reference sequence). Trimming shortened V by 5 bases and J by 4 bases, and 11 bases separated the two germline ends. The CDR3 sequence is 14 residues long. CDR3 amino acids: CASSSRGVTGELFF. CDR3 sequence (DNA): TGTGCCAGTAGTTCGAGGGGCGTCACCGGGGAGCTGTTTTTT. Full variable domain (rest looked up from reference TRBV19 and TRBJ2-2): DGGITQSPKYLFRKEGQNVTLSCEQNLNHDAMYWYRQDPGQGLRLIYYSQIVNDFQKGDIAEGYSVSREKKESFPLTVTSAQKNPTAFYLCASSSRGVTGELFFGEGSRLTVL.

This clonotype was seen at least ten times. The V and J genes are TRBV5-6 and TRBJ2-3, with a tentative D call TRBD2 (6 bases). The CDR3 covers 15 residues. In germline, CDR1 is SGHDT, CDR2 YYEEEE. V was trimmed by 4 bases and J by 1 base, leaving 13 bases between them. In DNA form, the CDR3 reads TGTGCCAGCAGCGTCGTTGGGAGGCGCACAGATACGCAGTATTTT. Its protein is CASSVVGRRTDTQYF.